The clone carrying this T cell receptor beta chain was observed a handful of times. Time point meaning: newly diagnosed GD, antithyroid drugs for less than 3 months. Generation of the TCR library employed RNA extracted from PBMCs. This entry comes from a study of regulatory T cells in long-lasting Graves disease. For the study at large: Patients with new Graves' disease had used antithyroid drugs below 3 months.

With iRepertoire HTBI primers and Arm-PCR of CDR3 regions, TCR beta libraries were built. TCRdb ran MiXCR on the multiplex PCR reads and lists one entry per CDR3 protein. The profile shows roughly 410,000 distinct CDR3 sequences, 15% of them singletons. CDR3 length: 14 amino acids. The germline CDR1 and CDR2 sequences are LNHDA and SQIVND (reference sequence). V was cut by 7 bases and J by 4 bases, with 16 bases left in between. Separately, the same data were catalogued under a study of T cells in Graves' hyperthyroidism and ophthalmopathy. That source adds: Ophthalmopathy prediction by the model preceded onset by a median approximately 6.1 months.

The clonotype comes from a middle-aged woman with Graves disease. This rearrangement joins TRBV19 to TRBJ1-2, with D possibly TRBD1 on 5 matching bases. Sequencing was performed on peripheral blood mononuclear cells (PBMCs), taken at new diagnosis, from a patient treated with antithyroid drugs. As DNA, the CDR3 is TGTGCCAGTATCAAGCAGGGCCTTGGCTATGGCTACACCTTC. This sequence encodes CASIKQGLGYGYTF.